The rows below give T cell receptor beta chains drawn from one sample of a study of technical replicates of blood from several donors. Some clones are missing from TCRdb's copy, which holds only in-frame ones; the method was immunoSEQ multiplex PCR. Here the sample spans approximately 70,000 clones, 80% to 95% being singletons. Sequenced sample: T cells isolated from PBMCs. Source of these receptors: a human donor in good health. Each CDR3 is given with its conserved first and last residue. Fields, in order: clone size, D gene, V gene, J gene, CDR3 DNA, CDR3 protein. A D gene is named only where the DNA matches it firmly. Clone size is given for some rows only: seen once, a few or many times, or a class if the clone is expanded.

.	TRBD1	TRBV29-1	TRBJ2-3	TGCAGCGTTGGAGTACAGGGGTCGCAGTATTTT	CSVGVQGSQYF
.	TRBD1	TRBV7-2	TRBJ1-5	TGTGCCAGCAGAGGGACAGGGGGCAATCAGCCCCAGCATTTT	CASRGTGGNQPQHF
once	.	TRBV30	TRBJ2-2	TGTGCCTGGAGTGTACACAGATTTACCGGGGAGCTGTTTTTT	CAWSVHRFTGELFF
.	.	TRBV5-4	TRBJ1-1	TGTGCCAGCAGCTCAAGTCCAGGGGCACGAACTGAAGCTTTCTTT	CASSSSPGARTEAFF
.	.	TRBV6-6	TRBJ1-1	TGTGCCAGCAGTTACTCAGAATTGCTACTGAACACTGAAGCTTTCTTT	CASSYSELLLNTEAFF
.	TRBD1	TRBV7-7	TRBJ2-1	TGTGCCAGCAGTCTGGACAGGGAAGCCTACAATGAGCAGTTCTTC	CASSLDREAYNEQFF
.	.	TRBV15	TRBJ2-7	TGTGCCACCAGCAGAGAGGACTACCAAAGCTACGAGCAGTACTTC	CATSREDYQSYEQYF
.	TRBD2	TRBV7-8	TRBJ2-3	TGTGCCAGCAGCCGGTACTCAGCGGGGGACTTCACAGATACGCAGTATTTT	CASSRYSAGDFTDTQYF
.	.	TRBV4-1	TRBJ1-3	TGCGCCAGCAGCCAAGATCCTAGGCCGGGAAACACCATATATTTT	CASSQDPRPGNTIYF
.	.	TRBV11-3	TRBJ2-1	TGTGCCAGCAGTAACGAAGAGGGCCGGAATGAGCAGTTCTTC	CASSNEEGRNEQFF
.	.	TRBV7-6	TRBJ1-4	TGTGCCAGCAGCGCCAGTGCTGAAAAACTGTTTTTT	CASSASAEKLFF
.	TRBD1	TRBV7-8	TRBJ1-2	TGTGCCAGCAGCTCCAGGACAGGGGGTAACTATGGCTACACCTTC	CASSSRTGGNYGYTF
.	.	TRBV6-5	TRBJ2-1	TGTGCCAGCAGTACACTATCCCGACGGGACAATGAGCAGTTCTTC	CASSTLSRRDNEQFF
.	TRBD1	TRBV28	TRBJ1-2	TGTGCCAGCACCTTAGGGGGCAACTATGGCTACACCTTC	CASTLGGNYGYTF
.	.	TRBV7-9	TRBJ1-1	TGTGCCAGCAGCTTAGCGATGGACAGGAACACTGAAGCTTTCTTT	CASSLAMDRNTEAFF
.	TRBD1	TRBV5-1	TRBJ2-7	TGCGCCAGCAGCTTGAACAGGGGGAACGAGCAGTACTTC	CASSLNRGNEQYF
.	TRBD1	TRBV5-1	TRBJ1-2	TGCGCCAGCAGCTTAATCCCCGGGACAGTGGGGGAGGGCTACACCTTC	CASSLIPGTVGEGYTF
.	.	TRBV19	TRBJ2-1	TGTGCCAGTAGTAGCACTAGCAATGAGCAGTTCTTC	CASSSTSNEQFF
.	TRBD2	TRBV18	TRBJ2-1	TGTGCCAGCTCATCGGGACTAGCGGGAGTAGAGCAGTTCTTC	CASSSGLAGVEQFF
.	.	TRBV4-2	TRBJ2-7	TGTGCCAGCAGCCAAGATGGAGGGGCCAGGTACGAGCAGTACTTC	CASSQDGGARYEQYF
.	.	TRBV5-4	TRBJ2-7	TGTGCCAGCAGCCCTAGGGGTTCCTACGAGCAGTACTTC	CASSPRGSYEQYF
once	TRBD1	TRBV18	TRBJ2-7	TGTGCCAGCTCACTATGGGACAGGGAAGGGGACGAGCAGTACTTC	CASSLWDREGDEQYF
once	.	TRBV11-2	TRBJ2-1	TGTGCCAGCAGCTCAGTATGGGGAGCCGGGAATGAGCAGTTCTTC	CASSSVWGAGNEQFF
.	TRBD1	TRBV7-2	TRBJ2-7	TGTGCCAGCAGCTTAACAGGGGTCGAGCAGTACTTC	CASSLTGVEQYF
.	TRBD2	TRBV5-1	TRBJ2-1	TGCGCCAGCAGCTTGGCCGGACTAGCGGGAGGATTCACCTACAATGAGCAGTTCTTC	CASSLAGLAGGFTYNEQFF
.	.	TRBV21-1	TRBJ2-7	TGTGCCAGGAGCCGACTTCGAGCCGAGCAGTACTTC	CARSRLRAEQYF
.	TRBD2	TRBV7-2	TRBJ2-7	TGTGCCAGCAGCCTTAGCGGGAGGGGTACCTACGAGCAGTACTTC	CASSLSGRGTYEQYF
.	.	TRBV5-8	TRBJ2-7	TGTGCCAGCAGCTTGGATGTGCAGATCGAACCTCAGTACTTC	CASSLDVQIEPQYF
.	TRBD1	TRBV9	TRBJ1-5	TGTGCCAGCAGCGTAGCAGGGGGCTTAGGTCAGCCCCAGCATTTT	CASSVAGGLGQPQHF
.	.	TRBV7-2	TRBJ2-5	TGTGCCAGCAGCTCGGAACAGGGATCAGAGACCCAGTACTTC	CASSSEQGSETQYF
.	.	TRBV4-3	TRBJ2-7	TGCGCCAGCAGCCAAGAGCGGGCAGACGAGCAGTACTTC	CASSQERADEQYF
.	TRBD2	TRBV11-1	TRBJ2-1	TGTGCCAGCAAGGGAATAGCGGGAGTTCATGAGCAGTTCTTC	CASKGIAGVHEQFF
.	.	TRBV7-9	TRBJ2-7	TGTGCCAGCAGCTTCGGACTCCCCTACGAGCAGTACTTC	CASSFGLPYEQYF
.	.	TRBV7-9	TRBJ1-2	TGTGCCAGCAGCTTAGTCGTCAGGGGCTATGGCTACACCTTC	CASSLVVRGYGYTF
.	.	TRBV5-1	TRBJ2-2	TGCGCCAGCAGCTTGTCCGGGGGGCTATACACCGGGGAGCTGTTTTTT	CASSLSGGLYTGELFF
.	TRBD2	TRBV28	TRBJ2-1	TGTGCCAGCAGCCGCCTACCTAATAGCGGGACTCGCCCCTACAATGAGCAGTTCTTC	CASSRLPNSGTRPYNEQFF
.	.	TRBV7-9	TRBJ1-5	TGTGCCAGCAGCTTAGCTGGCAGTTCCAATCAGCCCCAGCATTTT	CASSLAGSSNQPQHF
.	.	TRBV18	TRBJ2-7	TGTGCCAGCTCACCAAGCGACTTATACGAGCAGTACTTC	CASSPSDLYEQYF